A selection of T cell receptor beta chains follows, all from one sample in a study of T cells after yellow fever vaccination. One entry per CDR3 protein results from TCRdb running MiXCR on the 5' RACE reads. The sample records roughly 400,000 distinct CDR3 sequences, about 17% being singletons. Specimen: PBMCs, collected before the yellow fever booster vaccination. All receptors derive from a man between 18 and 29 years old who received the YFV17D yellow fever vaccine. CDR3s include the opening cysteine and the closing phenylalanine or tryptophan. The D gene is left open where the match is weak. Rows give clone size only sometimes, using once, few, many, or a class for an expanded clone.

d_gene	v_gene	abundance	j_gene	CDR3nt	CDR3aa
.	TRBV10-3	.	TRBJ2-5	TGTGCCATCAGTGGCGGGGAGACCCAGTACTTC	CAISGGETQYF
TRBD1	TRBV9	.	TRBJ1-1	TGTGCCAGCAGCCCCCCCGGGACAGTTTGGTCTGAAGCTTTCTTT	CASSPPGTVWSEAFF
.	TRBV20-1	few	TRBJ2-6	TGCAGTGCTAGAAGGACAGTCAGCTCTGGGGCCAACGTCCTGACTTTC	CSARRTVSSGANVLTF
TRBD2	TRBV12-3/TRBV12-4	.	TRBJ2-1	TGTGCCAGCAGTTTAGGACTAGCTATCGATGAGCAGTTCTTC	CASSLGLAIDEQFF
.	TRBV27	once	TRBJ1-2	TGTGCCAGCAGTTCCAGACAGCCTGGTGACTATGGCTACACCTTC	CASSSRQPGDYGYTF
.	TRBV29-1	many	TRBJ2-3	TGCAGCGTGGGAGATACGCAGTATTTT	CSVGDTQYF
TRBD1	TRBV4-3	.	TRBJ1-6	TGCGCCAGCAGCCAACGGACAGGCGATAATTCACCCCTCCACTTT	CASSQRTGDNSPLHF
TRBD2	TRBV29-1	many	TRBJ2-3	TGCAGCGTTGACCTAGCGGAGGATACGCAGTATTTT	CSVDLAEDTQYF
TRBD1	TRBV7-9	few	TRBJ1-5	TGTGCCAGCAGCCAATGGACAGGGATCAATCAGCCCCAGCATTTT	CASSQWTGINQPQHF
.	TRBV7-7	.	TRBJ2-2	TGTGCTAGCAGAAGGGGTAGCACCGGGGAGCTGTTTTTT	CASRRGSTGELFF
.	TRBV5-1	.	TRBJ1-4	TGCGCCAGCAGGAGAACGGGAGGAAATGAAAAACTGTTTTTT	CASRRTGGNEKLFF
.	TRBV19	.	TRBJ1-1	TGTGCCAGTAGTATCTCGGCTTCACAGGGCGGCGACACTGAAGCTTTCTTT	CASSISASQGGDTEAFF
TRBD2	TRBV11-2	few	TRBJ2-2	TGTGCCAGCTCGCCGACTAGCACGAACACCGGGGAGCTGTTTTTT	CASSPTSTNTGELFF
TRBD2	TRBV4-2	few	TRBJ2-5	TGTGCCAGCAGCCAAGGTCTAGCGGGGCTCCAAGAGACCCAGTACTTC	CASSQGLAGLQETQYF
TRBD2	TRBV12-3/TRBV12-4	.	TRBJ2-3	TGTGCCAGCAGTTTATATTTAGCGGGGGGGAGCACAGATACGCAGTATTTT	CASSLYLAGGSTDTQYF
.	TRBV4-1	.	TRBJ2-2	TGCGCCAGCAGCCAGGCCAGGACGCCGAACACCGGGGAGCTGTTTTTT	CASSQARTPNTGELFF
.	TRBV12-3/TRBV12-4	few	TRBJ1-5	TGTGCCAGCAGTTTGGGGGCAGGACAGCCCCAGCATTTT	CASSLGAGQPQHF
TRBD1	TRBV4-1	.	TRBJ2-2	TGCGCCAGCAGCCAAATCCAGGGGGCGAGCACCGGGGAGCTGTTTTTT	CASSQIQGASTGELFF
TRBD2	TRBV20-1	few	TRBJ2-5	TGCAGTGCTGGTCGCGGAAGCGGGGGGGATGAGACCCAGTACTTC	CSAGRGSGGDETQYF
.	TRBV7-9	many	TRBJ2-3	TGTGCCAGCAGCCCCCGGGACTCGGACGCAGATACGCAGTATTTT	CASSPRDSDADTQYF
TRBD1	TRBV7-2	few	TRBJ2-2	TGTGCCAGCAGCTTAGAGGGGGCCACCGGGGAGCTGTTTTTT	CASSLEGATGELFF
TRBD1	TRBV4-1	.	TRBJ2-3	TGCGCCAGCAGGGACAGGGCAGATACGCAGTATTTT	CASRDRADTQYF
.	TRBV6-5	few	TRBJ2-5	TGTGCCAGCAGTTACTCGAGGGTTGCTGGGAATGAGGAGACCCAGTACTTC	CASSYSRVAGNEETQYF
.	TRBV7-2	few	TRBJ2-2	TGTGCCAGCAGCTTAGATACGGGGCGGACCGGGGAGCTGTTTTTT	CASSLDTGRTGELFF
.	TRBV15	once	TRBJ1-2	TGTGCCACCAGCACAGATCAATATGGCTACACCTTC	CATSTDQYGYTF
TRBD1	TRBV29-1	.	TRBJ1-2	TGCAGCGTTGGGGACAGGGACTATGGCTACACCTTC	CSVGDRDYGYTF
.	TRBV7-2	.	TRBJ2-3	TGTGCCAGCAGCTTAGATAGCCAGGGAACAGATACGCAGTATTTT	CASSLDSQGTDTQYF
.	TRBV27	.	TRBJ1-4	TGTGCCACGGGGGTGAGAGAAAAACTGTTTTTT	CATGVREKLFF
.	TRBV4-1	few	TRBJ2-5	TGCGCCAGCAGCCAGGGAAGCTCCAAAGAGACCCAGTACTTC	CASSQGSSKETQYF
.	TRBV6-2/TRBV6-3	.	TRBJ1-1	TGTGCCAGCAGTCGGGACGCCCGAACCATGAACACTGAAGCTTTCTTT	CASSRDARTMNTEAFF
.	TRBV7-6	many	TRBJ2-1	TGTGCCAGCAGCTTAGTGGGACCGATAGACGGTGAGCAGTTCTTC	CASSLVGPIDGEQFF
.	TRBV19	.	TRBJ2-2	TGTGCCAGTAGGTCAGGGGCGACCGGGGAGCTGTTTTTT	CASRSGATGELFF
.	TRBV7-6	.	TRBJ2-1	TGTGCCAGCAGCTCCTTTGCTAGTGCGGCCTACAATGAGCAGTTCTTC	CASSSFASAAYNEQFF
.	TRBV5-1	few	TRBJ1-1	TGCGCCAGCAGCTTGGGGACAGATAAAACGAACACTGAAGCTTTCTTT	CASSLGTDKTNTEAFF
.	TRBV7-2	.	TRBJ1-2	TGTGCCAGCAGCTCCCCAATGCGGGATGGCTACACCTTC	CASSSPMRDGYTF
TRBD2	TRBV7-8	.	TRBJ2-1	TGTGCCAGCAGCTTAGGGGGCCTAGCGGGGGCTGCCTACAATGAGCAGTTCTTC	CASSLGGLAGAAYNEQFF
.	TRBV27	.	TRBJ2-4	TGTGCCAGCAGTTTATCGGCAGGGATAAAAAACATTCAGTACTTC	CASSLSAGIKNIQYF
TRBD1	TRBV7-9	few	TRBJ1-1	TGTGCCAGCAGCTCGACAGGGGCTATCACTGAAGCTTTCTTT	CASSSTGAITEAFF
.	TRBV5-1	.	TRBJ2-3	TGCGCCAGCAGCGGAACAGGGCCTCGGGCGCAGTATTTT	CASSGTGPRAQYF
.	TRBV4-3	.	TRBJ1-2	TGCGCCAGCAGCCAAGGCAAAGACTATGGCTACACCTTC	CASSQGKDYGYTF
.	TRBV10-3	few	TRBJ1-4	TGTGCCACGCAGACCCAGGTTGATGAAAAACTGTTTTTT	CATQTQVDEKLFF
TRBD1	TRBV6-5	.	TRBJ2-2	TGTGCCAGCAGCCGGACAGGGGTGTCCGGGGAGCTGTTTTTT	CASSRTGVSGELFF
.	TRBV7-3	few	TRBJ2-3	TGTGCCAGCAGCCGACTAGGAACTCACACAGATACGCAGTATTTT	CASSRLGTHTDTQYF
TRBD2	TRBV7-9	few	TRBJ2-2	TGTGCCAGCATCCGACTAGCGGGGACCGGGGAGCTGTTTTTT	CASIRLAGTGELFF
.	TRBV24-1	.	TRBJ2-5	TGTGCCACCAGTGAGGTCGTCCGAGAGACCCAGTACTTC	CATSEVVRETQYF
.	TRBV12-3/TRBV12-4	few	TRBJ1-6	TGTGCCAGCAGTTTAGCGCTAACGGGACTGGATAATTCACCCCTCCACTTT	CASSLALTGLDNSPLHF
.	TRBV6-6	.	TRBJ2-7	TGTGCCAGCAGTTACCCCCTCGGAGCTTCCTACGAGCAGTACTTC	CASSYPLGASYEQYF
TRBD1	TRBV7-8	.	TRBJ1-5	TGTGCCAGCAGCTTAGGGTTTGGGACAGGGGGTTCGGATCAGCCCCAGCATTTT	CASSLGFGTGGSDQPQHF
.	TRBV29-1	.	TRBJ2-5	TGCAGCGTTGGGGGGGAGACCCAGTACTTC	CSVGGETQYF
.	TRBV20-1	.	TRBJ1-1	TGCAGTGCTAGAGCGGGGGCGGGCGCTGAAGCTTTCTTT	CSARAGAGAEAFF
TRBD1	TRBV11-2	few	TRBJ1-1	TGTGCCAGCAGCTTCTCCGGGACAGGGAACACTGAAGCTTTCTTT	CASSFSGTGNTEAFF
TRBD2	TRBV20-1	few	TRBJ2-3	TGCAGTGCTAGGGGCACTAGCGGCTCTCGTTATACGCAGTATTTT	CSARGTSGSRYTQYF
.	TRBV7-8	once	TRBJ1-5	TGTGCCAGCAGCCCCCGGAGTAGCAATCAGCCCCAGCATTTT	CASSPRSSNQPQHF
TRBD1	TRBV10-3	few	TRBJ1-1	TGTGCCATCAGTCCGCAGGGGGTTAGGCACACTGAAGCTTTCTTT	CAISPQGVRHTEAFF
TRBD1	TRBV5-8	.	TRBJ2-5	TGTGCCAGCAGCACGGGGCATACAGGGGTGGAGACCCAGTACTTC	CASSTGHTGVETQYF